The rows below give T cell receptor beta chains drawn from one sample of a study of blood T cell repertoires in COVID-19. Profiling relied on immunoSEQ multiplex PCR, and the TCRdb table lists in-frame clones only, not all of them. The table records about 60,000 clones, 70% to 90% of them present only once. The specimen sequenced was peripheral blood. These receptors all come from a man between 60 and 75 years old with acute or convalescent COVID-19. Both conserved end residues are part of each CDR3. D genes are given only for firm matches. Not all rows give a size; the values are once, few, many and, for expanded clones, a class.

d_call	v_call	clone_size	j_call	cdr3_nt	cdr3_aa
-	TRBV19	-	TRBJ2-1	TGTGCCAGTAGTCAGATCCCCGGGACGGGGGGCCATGAGCAGTTCTTC	CASSQIPGTGGHEQFF
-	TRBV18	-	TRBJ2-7	TGTGCCAGCTCACTTTACAGGGACGAGCAGTACTTC	CASSLYRDEQYF
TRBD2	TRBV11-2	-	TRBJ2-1	TGTGCCAGCAGCCCGACTAGCGGGAGAACAAATGAGCAGTTCTTC	CASSPTSGRTNEQFF
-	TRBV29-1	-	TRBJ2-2	TGCAGCGTTGAAGATCTCCCCGGGGAGCTGTTTTTT	CSVEDLPGELFF
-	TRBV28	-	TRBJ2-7	TGTGCCAGCACAACGGGGTCTTACGAGCAGTACTTC	CASTTGSYEQYF
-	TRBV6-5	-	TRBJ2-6	TGTGCCAGCAGTTGGGGAGTCTCCGGGGCCAACGTCCTGACTTTC	CASSWGVSGANVLTF
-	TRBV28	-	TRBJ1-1	TGTGCCAGCAGTTTCCCTCAGGGGAGGAACACTGAAGCTTTCTTT	CASSFPQGRNTEAFF
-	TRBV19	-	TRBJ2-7	TGTGCCAGTAGTCCCCACCAGTCCACCTACGAGCAGTACTTC	CASSPHQSTYEQYF
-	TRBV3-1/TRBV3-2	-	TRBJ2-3	TGTGCCAGCAGCCAAGACTTAGCAGGGTACACAGATACGCAGTATTTT	CASSQDLAGYTDTQYF
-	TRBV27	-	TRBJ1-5	TGTGCCAGCAGCCCCCGGGCCTACGAGGGAAGCAATCAGCCCCAGCATTTT	CASSPRAYEGSNQPQHF
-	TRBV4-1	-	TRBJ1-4	TGCGCCAGCAGCCAAAACGGGGGGGATGAAAAACTGTTTTTT	CASSQNGGDEKLFF
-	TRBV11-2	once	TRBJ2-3	TGTGCCAGCAGCTCGGGACTTCCCACAGATACGCAGTATTTT	CASSSGLPTDTQYF
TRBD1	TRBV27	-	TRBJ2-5	TGTGCCAGCAGTCCCTGGACAGGCCAAGAGACCCAGTACTTC	CASSPWTGQETQYF
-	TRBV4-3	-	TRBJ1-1	TGCGCCAGCAGCCAAGACAATCGGGGGGGTGCTGAAGCTTTCTTT	CASSQDNRGGAEAFF
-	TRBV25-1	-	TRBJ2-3	TGTGCCAGCAGTGAAAGCCGGTTGGTAGATACGCAGTATTTT	CASSESRLVDTQYF
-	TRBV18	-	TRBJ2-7	TGTGCCAGCTCACCACTAGGACAGATCTACGAGCAGTACTTC	CASSPLGQIYEQYF
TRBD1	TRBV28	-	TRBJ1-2	TGTGCCAGCAGTTTGATGACAGGGTATTATGGCTACACCTTC	CASSLMTGYYGYTF
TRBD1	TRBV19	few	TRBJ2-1	TGTGCCAGTAGCGACAGGGTCTACAATGAGCAGTTCTTC	CASSDRVYNEQFF
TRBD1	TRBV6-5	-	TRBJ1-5	TGTGCCAGCAGTTCCACTACAGGGGCAACGCCCCAGCATTTT	CASSSTTGATPQHF
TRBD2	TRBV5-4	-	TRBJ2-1	TGTGCCAGCAAATTAGCGGGAGTTTACAATGAGCAGTTCTTC	CASKLAGVYNEQFF
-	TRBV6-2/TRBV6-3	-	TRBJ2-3	TGTGCCAGCAGTCCACTACTGGGCGGGGGCACGCAGTATTTT	CASSPLLGGGTQYF
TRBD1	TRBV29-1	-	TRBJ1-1	TGCAGCGTGGGACAGGGAGGAGGGACTGAAGCTTTCTTT	CSVGQGGGTEAFF
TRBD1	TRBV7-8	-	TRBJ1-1	TGTGCCAGCAGCTTACTGACAGGGGGCTTGATGGCTTTCTTT	CASSLLTGGLMAFF
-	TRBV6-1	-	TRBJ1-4	TGTGCCAGCAGTGAACGGGGTGGGAATGAAAAACTGTTTTTT	CASSERGGNEKLFF
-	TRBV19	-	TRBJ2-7	TGTGCCAGTAGTACGGACAGCGGCTACGAGCAGTACTTC	CASSTDSGYEQYF
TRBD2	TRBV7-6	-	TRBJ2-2	TGTGCCAGCAGCTTAGCTAGCGGGACAACGAACACCGGGGAGCTGTTTTTT	CASSLASGTTNTGELFF
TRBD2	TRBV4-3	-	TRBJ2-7	TGCGCCAGCAGCCAAGGGACTAGCGGTGGGTCCTACGAGCAGTACTTC	CASSQGTSGGSYEQYF
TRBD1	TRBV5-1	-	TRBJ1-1	TGCGCCAGCAGTTGGACAGGGACTAACACTGAAGCTTTCTTT	CASSWTGTNTEAFF
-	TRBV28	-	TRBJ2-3	TGTGCCAGCGGGGGCCACAGCACAGATACGCAGTATTTT	CASGGHSTDTQYF
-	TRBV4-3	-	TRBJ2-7	TGCGCCAGCAGCCAAGACTCTTACTCCTACGAGCAGTACTTC	CASSQDSYSYEQYF
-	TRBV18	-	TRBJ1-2	TGTGCCAGCTCCCCCTCCCAGGGGCACCGGCTTGGCTACACCTTC	CASSPSQGHRLGYTF
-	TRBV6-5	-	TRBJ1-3	TGTGCCAGCAGGACTAGGGTGGCTGGAAACACCATATATTTT	CASRTRVAGNTIYF
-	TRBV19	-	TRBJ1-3	TGTGCCAGTAGCAACCGGGACACAAGCTCTGGAAACACCATATATTTT	CASSNRDTSSGNTIYF
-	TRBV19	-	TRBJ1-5	TGTGCCAGTAGTCCGTTAGGGAGGGGAAAGAATCAGCCCCAGCATTTT	CASSPLGRGKNQPQHF
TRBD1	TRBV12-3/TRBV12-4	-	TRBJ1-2	TGTGCCAGCAGTTTAACAGGGGCCGGCTACACCTTC	CASSLTGAGYTF
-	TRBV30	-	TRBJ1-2	TGTGCCTGGGGCAGGGTCTATGGCTACACCTTC	CAWGRVYGYTF
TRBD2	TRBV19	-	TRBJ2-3	TGTGCCAGTAAGCCAGCGGGAGGGACAGATACGCAGTATTTT	CASKPAGGTDTQYF
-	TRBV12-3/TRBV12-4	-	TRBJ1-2	TGTGCCAGCAGTTCCTGGGGCTTCGGCTACACCTTC	CASSSWGFGYTF
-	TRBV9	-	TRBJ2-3	TGTGCCAGCAGCGTAGATCCAGGGGCAAGCACAGATACGCAGTATTTT	CASSVDPGASTDTQYF
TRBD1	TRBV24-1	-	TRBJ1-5	TGTGCCACCAGTGATCAGTCCGGGACAGGGAATCAGCCCCAGCATTTT	CATSDQSGTGNQPQHF
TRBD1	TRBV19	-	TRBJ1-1	TGTGCCAGTAGTAAACGTCAGGGGGTTAACACTGAAGCTTTCTTT	CASSKRQGVNTEAFF
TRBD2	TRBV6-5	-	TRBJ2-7	TGTGCCAGCAGCCCCTTGACTAGCGGGATGGCCGAGCAGTACTTC	CASSPLTSGMAEQYF
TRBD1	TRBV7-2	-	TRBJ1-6	TGTGCCAGCAGCTCCGGGACAGGAGCTTCTAATTCACCCCTCCACTTT	CASSSGTGASNSPLHF
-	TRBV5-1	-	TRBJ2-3	TGCGCCAGCAGCTTGCTTCTCTCCCCCGCAGATACGCAGTATTTT	CASSLLLSPADTQYF
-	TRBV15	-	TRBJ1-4	TGTGCCACCAGCAGAGTAGGGGGAGACGCAACTAATGAAAAACTGTTTTTT	CATSRVGGDATNEKLFF
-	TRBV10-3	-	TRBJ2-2	TGTGCCATCAGCGAAACAGGGTCCCCCGGGGAGCTGTTTTTT	CAISETGSPGELFF
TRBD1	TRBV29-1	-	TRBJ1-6	TGCAGCGCCCAGGAGGGGGCGACTTCACCCCTCCACTTT	CSAQEGATSPLHF
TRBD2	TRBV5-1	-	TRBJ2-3	TGCGCCAGCAGCTTCTTGACTAGCGGGAGAGAGGTAGATACGCAGTATTTT	CASSFLTSGREVDTQYF
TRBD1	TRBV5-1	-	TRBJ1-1	TGCGCCAGCAGCTTGTGGGGACAGGGGACTGAAGCTTTCTTT	CASSLWGQGTEAFF
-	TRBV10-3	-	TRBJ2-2	TGTGCCATCAGTAAGAGGACCAGGGGCCCGAACACCGGGGAGCTGTTTTTT	CAISKRTRGPNTGELFF
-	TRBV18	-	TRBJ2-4	TGTGCCAGCTCACCACCGAACAGTGTAAACATTCAGTACTTC	CASSPPNSVNIQYF
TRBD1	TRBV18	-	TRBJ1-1	TGTGCCAGCTCCCTACAGGGGGCGAGTACTGAAGCTTTCTTT	CASSLQGASTEAFF
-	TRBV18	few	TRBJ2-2	TGTGCCAGCTCACCACGGGGTCGGGGGACAGCGAACACCGGGGAGCTGTTTTTT	CASSPRGRGTANTGELFF
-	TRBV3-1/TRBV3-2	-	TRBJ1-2	TGTGCCAGCGGAGGGGATTCATATGGCTACACCTTC	CASGGDSYGYTF
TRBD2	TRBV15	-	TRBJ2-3	TGTGCCACCTCAAGTGAGGGGACTAGCTACACAGATACGCAGTATTTT	CATSSEGTSYTDTQYF
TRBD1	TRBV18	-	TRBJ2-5	TGTGCCAGCTCACCCGGGACAGGGGGCCTTGGAGAGACCCAGTACTTC	CASSPGTGGLGETQYF
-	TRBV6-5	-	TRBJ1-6	TGTGCCAGCAGTTACGCGGCTGCAGGGGATTCACCCCTCCACTTT	CASSYAAAGDSPLHF
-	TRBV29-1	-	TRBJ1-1	TGCAGCGTTGAATCGACAAAGTCGGTCATGAACACTGAAGCTTTCTTT	CSVESTKSVMNTEAFF